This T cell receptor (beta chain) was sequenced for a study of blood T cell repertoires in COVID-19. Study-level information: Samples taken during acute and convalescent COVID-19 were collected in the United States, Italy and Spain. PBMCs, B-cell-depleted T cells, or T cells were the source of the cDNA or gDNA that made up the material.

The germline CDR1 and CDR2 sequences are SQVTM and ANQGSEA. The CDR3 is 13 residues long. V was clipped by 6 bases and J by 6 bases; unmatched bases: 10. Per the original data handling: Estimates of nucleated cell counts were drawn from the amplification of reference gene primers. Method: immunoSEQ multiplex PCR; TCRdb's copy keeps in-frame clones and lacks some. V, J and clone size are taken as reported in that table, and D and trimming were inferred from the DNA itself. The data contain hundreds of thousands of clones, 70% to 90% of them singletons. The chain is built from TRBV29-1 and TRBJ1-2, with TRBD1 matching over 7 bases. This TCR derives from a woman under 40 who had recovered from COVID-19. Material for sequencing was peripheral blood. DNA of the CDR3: TGCAGCGTCGGGCGAACAGGGGCGGATGGCTACACCTTC. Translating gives CSVGRTGADGYTF.